This T cell receptor beta chain was captured by sequencing in a study of blood T cell repertoires in COVID-19. Germline V gene sequence: CDR1 LNHDA, CDR2 SQIVND (reference sequence). V gave up 6 bases and J gave up 3 bases; unmatched junction bases: 7. The CDR3 is made up of 14 amino acids. Sequenced by immunoSEQ multiplex PCR; TCRdb stores in-frame clones only, minus some. The sample has tens of thousands of clones; around 85% are singletons. The genes are TRBV19 and TRBJ1-1; 7 bases are a match to TRBD1. The clonotype originates from a human donor in a cohort sampled during active COVID-19. The material sequenced was peripheral blood. This CDR3 reads CASSTIQGYTEAFF. DNA for the CDR3: TGTGCCAGTAGCACAATACAGGGGTACACTGAAGCTTTCTTT.